One and the same sample provided the 21 T cell receptor beta chains below, sequenced in a study of long-term antiretroviral therapy in people with HIV. Investigators performed immunoSEQ version v3.0 at survey level. Some clones are missing from TCRdb's copy, which holds only in-frame ones; the method was immunoSEQ multiplex PCR. The table lists roughly 20,000 clones, roughly four fifths of them singletons. Source: unsorted PBMCs, taken 1.5 years after starting antiretroviral therapy. The receptor source for this set is a man in his thirties or forties with HIV.

This clone was seen just once. The J gene is TRBJ2-6, the V gene TRBV4-3; D ambiguous. Trimming left V 2 bases short and J 2 bases short, with 4 bases between. The CDR3 has 14 amino acids. Germline V gene sequence: CDR1 LGHNA, CDR2 YSLEER. DNA for the CDR3: TGCGCCAGCAGCCAAAGTACTGGGGCCAACGTCCTGACTTTC. Amino acid sequence: CASSQSTGANVLTF.

This chain connects TRBV7-2 to TRBJ2-7; perhaps TRBD2 as D (5 bases). CDR3 length: 16 amino acids. Looked up from germline, CDR1 is SGHTA and CDR2 is FQGNSA. Trimming left V 1 base short and J 7 bases short, with 20 bases between. Here the CDR3 DNA reads TGTGCCAGCAGCTTAGGGTCAGTCCGCCTCCCGGGGGAGCAGTACTTC. This translates into CASSLGSVRLPGEQYF. Full variable domain (missing parts from reference TRBV7-2 and TRBJ2-7): GAGVSQSPSNKVTEKGKDVELRCDPISGHTALYWYRQSLGQGLEFLIYFQGNSAPDKSGLPSDRFSAERTGGSVSTLTIQRTQQEDSAVYLCASSLGSVRLPGEQYFGPGTRLTVT.

This chain uses TRBV7-2 with TRBJ2-7, with TRBD2 matching over 7 bases. CDR1 is SGHTA and CDR2 is FQGNSA in the germline V gene. This CDR3 comprises 17 residues. Germline trimming cut 3 bases from V and 1 base from J; bases unmatched to any gene: 12. For the CDR3, the DNA is TGTGCCAGCAGCTTGAGGCGGGAGTGGCAGGGATCCTACGAGCAGTACTTC. It encodes CASSLRREWQGSYEQYF.

This sequence joins TRBV28 and TRBJ1-1; D uncertain. From germline, CDR1 is MDHEN and CDR2 SYDVKM. CDR3 length: 14 amino acids. V lost 6 bases and J lost 6, with 17 bases in between. CDR3 coding DNA: TGTGCCAGCAGCAGACCCGCCCCCCTCGCTGAAGCTTTCTTT. Its translation: CASSRPAPLAEAFF.

V is TRBV10-2 and J is TRBJ2-1; 10 nucleotides agree with TRBD2. V lost 8 bases to trimming and J lost 4 bases; unmatched junction nucleotides: 11. Germline V gene data show CDR1 as WSHSY and CDR2 as SAAADI. The CDR3 has 16 amino acids. As DNA, the CDR3 is TGCGCCAGCTCAACTAGCGGGATCGGGGGTTACAATGAGCAGTTCTTC. Protein: CASSTSGIGGYNEQFF.

The chain recombines TRBV4-3 with TRBJ1-1, with 8 bases lining up with TRBD1. The germline V gene encodes CDR1 LGHNA and CDR2 YSLEER. CDR3 length: 16 residues. The J segment lost 1 base and the V segment lost 4 bases, leaving 8 bases of the junction unmatched. DNA of the CDR3: TGCGCCAGCAGCCCAGGGGCAGGGGGCGCGAACACTGAAGCTTTCTTT. Protein product: CASSPGAGGANTEAFF.

This clone has just a few counts. The chain recombines TRBV29-1 with TRBJ1-2; no clear D. The CDR3 totals 10 residues. Germline CDR1 reads SQVTM; CDR2 reads ANQGSEA. The V end lost 6 bases, the J end lost 4 bases, and 6 bases lay between the germline ends. CDR3 in DNA: TGCAGCGTAGACGGCTATGGCTACACCTTC. This codes for CSVDGYGYTF.

The chain has TRBV14 and TRBJ1-1; D is undetermined. Germline V gene lookup returns CDR1 SGHDN and CDR2 FVKESK. Trimming cost V 4 bases and J 0 bases, with 12 bases left between them. CDR3 length: 15 amino acids. As DNA, the CDR3 is TGTGCCAGCAGCCCAACTCCTGTAATGAACACTGAAGCTTTCTTT. This codes for CASSPTPVMNTEAFF.

CDR3 bases: TGTGCCAGCAGCCTCGCCGGGACAGGGTACTACGAGCAGTACTTC. As protein: CASSLAGTGYYEQYF. The chain uses TRBV7-9 and TRBJ2-7, with 9 positions matching TRBD1. The trim removed 5 bases at V and 3 bases at J, leaving 8 bases unmatched. Germline V CDR1 and CDR2: SEHNR, FQNEAQ (reference sequence). The CDR3 contains 15 residues.

The V and J genes are TRBV4-3 and TRBJ2-4, with TRBD2 as a possible D gene (5 bases). The germline gives CDR1 LGHNA, CDR2 YSLEER. Trimming left V 1 base short and J 6 bases short, with 10 bases between. The CDR3 length is 14 residues. The CDR3 nucleotides read TGCGCCAGCAGCCAAGTGGCTAGCAGAAACATTCAGTACTTC. It encodes CASSQVASRNIQYF.

V gene TRBV9 combines with J gene TRBJ2-1; 8 positions agree with TRBD1. This CDR3 contains 17 residues. Germline V CDR1 and CDR2: SGDLS, YYNGEE. J was trimmed by 8 bases and V by 3 bases; bases with no gene match: 16. The CDR3 sequence is CASSASRTGLFLDEQFF. CDR3 bases: TGTGCCAGCAGCGCCTCGCGGACAGGGTTGTTCTTGGATGAGCAGTTCTTC.

The chain uses TRBV7-6 and TRBJ1-1; TRBD1 matches 10 bases. V lost 5 bases, J lost 1 base, and 4 bases stayed unmatched. Per the germline V gene, CDR1 is SGHVS and CDR2 is FNYEAQ. The CDR3 runs to 15 residues. The CDR3 region is CASSQGQGRNTEAFF. In nucleotides, the CDR3 is TGTGCCAGCAGCCAGGGACAGGGGAGGAACACTGAAGCTTTCTTT.

CDR3 region: CAWSVSSGYNEQFF. Written as DNA, the CDR3 is TGTGCCTGGAGTGTAAGCTCCGGTTACAATGAGCAGTTCTTC. The chain joins TRBV30 to TRBJ2-1; D is unclear. The CDR3 runs to 14 residues. Trimming took off 0 bases at V and 4 bases at J, with 10 bases between the two ends. Germline-derived CDR1 and CDR2 are GTSNPN and SVGIG (reference sequence).

The genes are TRBV25-1 and TRBJ1-1; D is ambiguous. This CDR3 is built from 13 residues. V was shortened by 1 base and J by 11 bases, with 14 bases between the two germline ends. From germline, CDR1 is MGHDK and CDR2 SYGVNS. The CDR3 DNA reads TGTGCCAGCAGTGAATCCCCGGGAACGGAGGCTTTCTTT. Its translation: CASSESPGTEAFF.

The rearrangement links TRBV5-1 to TRBJ2-1; 7 bases are a match to TRBD2. This CDR3 contains 17 residues. Looked up from germline, CDR1 is SGHRS and CDR2 is YFSETQ. V dropped 5 bases and J dropped 4; count of bases not matched to a gene: 15. In DNA form, the CDR3 reads TGCGCCAGCAGTATTCGGAGTGGGGGAGGGTCTTACAATGAGCAGTTCTTC. Translating gives CASSIRSGGGSYNEQFF.

To note about this clone: One end of the junction fails to match germline, which may point to a read error. In DNA form, the CDR3 reads TGTGCCAGCAGACAAGCAGGGGGCACAAGGTACAATGAGCAGTTCTTC. Translating it yields CASRQAGGTRYNEQFF. V is TRBV4-2 and J is TRBJ2-1, with 8 bases lining up with TRBD1. CDR3 length equals 16 residues. Germline V CDR1 and CDR2: LGHNA, YNFKEQ.

As regards this clone: Other nucleotide sequences from this sample produce the same CDR3. V and J are TRBV19 and TRBJ2-7; 7 bases fit TRBD1. J gave up 5 bases and V 1 base, and 5 bases lay outside the gene matches. The CDR3 consists of 14 residues. The V gene's germline CDR1 is LNHDA and CDR2 SQIVND (reference sequence). The chain's CDR3 is CASSIGQGINEQYF. The CDR3 DNA follows: TGTGCCAGTAGTATAGGACAGGGCATCAACGAGCAGTACTTC.

This chain uses TRBV30 with TRBJ2-2; D not resolved. CDR1 GTSNPN and CDR2 SVGIG come from the germline V gene (reference sequence). The CDR3 spans 13 residues. V dropped 5 bases and J dropped 2 bases, with 9 bases sitting between them. The CDR3 nucleotides are TGTGCCTGGCACGCCTTCAACACCGGGGAGCTGTTTTTT. Translated: CAWHAFNTGELFF.

The chain employs TRBV25-1 and TRBJ2-2; either TRBD1 or TRBD2 may supply D (7 bases each). V dropped 5 bases and J dropped 7 bases, with 23 bases sitting between them. The CDR3 length is 17 residues. From germline, CDR1 is MGHDK and CDR2 SYGVNS. CDR3 coding DNA: TGTGCCAGCAGTCGAAGGGGGCTAGCGGAGAACGGCGGGGAGCTGTTTTTT. This gives the protein CASSRRGLAENGGELFF. Using reference TRBV25-1 and TRBJ2-2 for the parts outside the CDR3, the full variable domain is EADIYQTPRYLVIGTGKKITLECSQTMGHDKMYWYQQDPGMELHLIHYSYGVNSTEKGDLSSESTVSRIRTEHFPLTLESARPSHTSQYLCASSRRGLAENGGELFFGEGSRLTVL.

This clone occurred a few times. The V and J genes are TRBV10-1 and TRBJ2-7; 7 bases match TRBD1. Trimming cost V 6 bases and J 6 bases; bases outside gene matches: 11. CDR1 is WNHNN, CDR2 SYGVQD, per germline (reference sequence). This CDR3 comprises 14 residues. The DNA of the CDR3 is TGCGCCAGCAGGCCCGGGACAGCCGTCGGCGAGCAGTACTTC. It encodes CASRPGTAVGEQYF.

This chain connects TRBV4-3 to TRBJ2-7, with TRBD1 matching over 8 bases. V was pared by 4 bases and J by 2 bases, with 7 bases of the junction left unmatched. The CDR3 loop spans 15 amino acids. The germline V gene encodes CDR1 LGHNA and CDR2 YSLEER. Here the CDR3 reads CASSPTQGATYEQYF. CDR3 bases: TGCGCCAGCAGCCCGACCCAGGGGGCCACCTACGAGCAGTACTTC.